Presented here are 32 T cell receptor beta chains from one specimen sequenced in a study of control samples from healthy donors and cancer patients. Generated by immunoSEQ multiplex PCR, the TCRdb table keeps only in-frame clones and is missing some. The sample has about 100,000 clones, approximately 84% seen once. The sample comprised blood. These receptors came from a woman aged 50 to 60 in good health.

The chain recombines TRBV18 with TRBJ2-3; 7 positions match TRBD1. The germline gives CDR1 KGHSH, CDR2 LQKENI. Trimming cost V 5 bases and J 6 bases; bases outside gene matches: 11. The CDR3 is 15 residues long. CDR3 amino acids: CASSAATGLRDTQYF. In DNA, the CDR3 is TGTGCCAGCTCAGCGGCGACAGGGCTTCGGGATACGCAGTATTTT. Drawing the rest from reference TRBV18 and TRBJ2-3, the complete variable domain is NAGVMQNPRHLVRRRGQEARLRCSPMKGHSHVYWYRQLPEEGLKFMVYLQKENIIDESGMPKERFSAEFPKEGPSILRIQQVVRGDSAAYFCASSAATGLRDTQYFGPGTRLTVL.

The J gene is TRBJ2-7, the V gene TRBV27, with D hard to call. V lost 2 bases and J 0 bases, leaving 14 bases between the germline ends. Germline loops: CDR1 MNHEY, CDR2 SMNVEV (reference sequence). The CDR3 has 16 amino acids. The CDR3 nucleotides read TGTGCCAGCAGTTTAAGTTTCGGCCGATCCTCCTACGAGCAGTACTTC. Amino acids: CASSLSFGRSSYEQYF.

This chain joins TRBV24-1 and TRBJ2-1, with D tentatively TRBD2 (5 bases). The germline V and J ends were trimmed by 4 bases and 9 bases, with 18 bases remaining between them. CDR1 and CDR2 from the germline V gene are KGHDR and SFDVKD. The CDR3 covers 15 residues. The CDR3 loop is CATSDRARQSGEQFF. CDR3 nucleotide sequence: TGTGCCACCAGTGACCGGGCACGGCAGAGCGGTGAGCAGTTCTTC.

The chain carries TRBV4-3 and TRBJ2-3, with 10 bases identical to TRBD2. Germline V CDR1 and CDR2: LGHNA, YSLEER. V shed 1 base, J shed 2 bases, and the junction held 15 bases outside the gene matches. The CDR3 is made up of 20 amino acids. CDR3 sequence reads: CASSQGAAAGGQGPTDTQYF. The CDR3 bases are TGCGCCAGCAGCCAAGGGGCGGCAGCGGGAGGGCAGGGCCCCACAGATACGCAGTATTTT.

The V and J genes are TRBV6-5 and TRBJ1-5; D not resolved. Germline-derived CDR1 and CDR2 are MNHEY and SVGAGI. The germline V and J ends were trimmed by 4 bases and 2 bases, with 9 bases remaining between them. The CDR3 covers 14 residues. The CDR3 protein is CASSLTGGNQPQHF. CDR3 DNA: TGTGCCAGCAGTTTGACCGGGGGCAATCAGCCCCAGCATTTT.

The chain joins TRBV9 to TRBJ2-1, with 9 positions matching TRBD1. The CDR3 sequence is 17 residues long. Unmatched junction bases numbered 11, after V lost 5 bases and J lost 2 bases. CDR1 is SGDLS, CDR2 YYNGEE, per germline. The CDR3 loop is CASSGGQGLPTYNEQFF. Written as DNA, the CDR3 is TGTGCCAGCAGTGGGGGACAGGGCTTGCCTACCTACAATGAGCAGTTCTTC. Looking up the rest from reference TRBV9 and TRBJ2-1 gives the full variable domain: DSGVTQTPKHLITATGQRVTLRCSPRSGDLSVYWYQQSLDQGLQFLIQYYNGEERAKGNILERFSAQQFPDLHSELNLSSLELGDSALYFCASSGGQGLPTYNEQFFGPGTRLTVL.

The V gene is TRBV10-3, the J gene TRBJ2-1; the D gene is possibly TRBD1 (5 bases). The germline V gene has CDR1 ENHRY and CDR2 SYGVKD. Trimming stripped 8 bases from V and 6 bases from J, with 17 bases between. This CDR3 contains 14 residues. Here the CDR3 DNA reads TGTGCCATCTCCACGCAGGGTGGGTTCAATGAGCAGTTCTTC. It encodes CAISTQGGFNEQFF.

This chain connects TRBV9 to TRBJ1-1; possible D gene TRBD1, 5 bases. The V end was cut by 0 bases, the J end by 1 base, with 7 bases between. Looked up from germline, CDR1 is SGDLS and CDR2 is YYNGEE. The CDR3 spans 14 residues. In DNA form, the CDR3 reads TGTGCCAGCAGCGTAGAGCAGGGGAACACTGAAGCTTTCTTT. It yields the protein CASSVEQGNTEAFF.

The gene calls are TRBV11-2 and TRBJ1-5; TRBD1 aligns across 7 bases. V shed 5 bases, J shed 3 bases, and the junction held 7 bases outside the gene matches. Germline-derived CDR1 and CDR2 are SGHAT and FQNNGV. CDR3 length equals 15 residues. CDR3 in amino acids: CASSRWTGPNQPQHF. CDR3 bases: TGTGCCAGCAGCAGATGGACAGGCCCCAATCAGCCCCAGCATTTT.

V usage is TRBV7-3 and J usage is TRBJ2-1; 10 nucleotides agree with TRBD2. This CDR3 is 15 amino acids long. After removal of 5 bases from V and 3 bases from J, the junction contained 4 bases not matched to a gene. CDR1 and CDR2 from the germline V gene are SGHTA and FQGTGA. In DNA, the CDR3 is TGTGCCAGCAGCGCTAGCGGGGGTTACTACAATGAGCAGTTCTTC. It yields the protein CASSASGGYYNEQFF.

The genes are TRBV18 and TRBJ1-6; TRBD1 is a possible D gene (5 bases). Germline CDR1 reads KGHSH; CDR2 reads LQKENI. The V end lost 7 bases, the J end lost 0 bases, and 10 bases lay between the germline ends. The CDR3 loop spans 15 amino acids. CDR3 bases: TGTGCCAGCTTAAACAGGAGCTCCTATAATTCACCCCTCCACTTT. The encoded protein is CASLNRSSYNSPLHF. Supplemented by reference TRBV18 and TRBJ1-6, the full variable domain reads NAGVMQNPRHLVRRRGQEARLRCSPMKGHSHVYWYRQLPEEGLKFMVYLQKENIIDESGMPKERFSAEFPKEGPSILRIQQVVRGDSAAYFCASLNRSSYNSPLHFGNGTRLTVT.

The table lists this clone with a count of one. The J gene is TRBJ1-3, the V gene TRBV29-1, with no clear D. The germline gives CDR1 SQVTM, CDR2 ANQGSEA. The CDR3 has 15 residues. Trimming cost V 0 bases and J 0 bases, with 9 bases left between them. The DNA for the CDR3 is TGCAGCGTTGAAGATCCGACGACCTCTGGAAACACCATATATTTT. Protein sequence: CSVEDPTTSGNTIYF. Filled out from reference TRBV29-1 and TRBJ1-3, the complete variable domain reads SAVISQKPSRDICQRGTSLTIQCQVDSQVTMMFWYRQQPGQSLTLIATANQGSEATYESGFVIDKFPISRPNLTFSTLTVSNMSPEDSSIYLCSVEDPTTSGNTIYFGEGSWLTVV.

The chain employs TRBV11-2 and TRBJ1-2, with unresolved D. Trimming stripped 0 bases from V and 4 bases from J, with 6 bases between. This CDR3 has 13 amino acids. The germline gives CDR1 SGHAT, CDR2 FQNNGV. The CDR3 coding sequence is TGTGCCAGCAGCTTAGACAGCCTCTATGGCTACACCTTC. This translates into CASSLDSLYGYTF.

A few counts support this clone. This chain uses TRBV6-2 or TRBV6-3 with TRBJ2-3, with D perhaps matching TRBD2 (6 bases). Germline loops: CDR1 MNHEY, CDR2 SVGEGT. Trimming cost V 4 bases and J 4 bases, with 15 bases left between them. This CDR3 is 15 amino acids long. The DNA of the CDR3 is TGTGCCAGCAGTTCTGATAGCGGCGAGTCAGATACGCAGTATTTT. This gives the protein CASSSDSGESDTQYF.

The CDR3 coding sequence is TGTGCAAGTCGCGTAGGGGGGCCCGAGCAGTACGTC. Encoded protein: CASRVGGPEQYV. This rearrangement joins TRBV12-2 to TRBJ2-7; TRBD1, the table's D call, was not compared with the DNA. TRBV12-2 is labeled a pseudogene. The CDR3 spans 12 residues.

V gene TRBV5-1 combines with J gene TRBJ1-1; possibly TRBD1 for D (6 bases). CDR3 length: 20 amino acids. The germline CDR1 and CDR2 sequences are SGHRS and YFSETQ. V lost 0 bases and J lost 1, with 25 bases in between. The CDR3 loop is CASSLAELTGQPRRNTEAFF. CDR3 nucleotides: TGCGCCAGCAGCTTGGCCGAGTTAACAGGACAGCCCAGACGGAACACTGAAGCTTTCTTT.

This chain joins TRBV3-1 (or the pseudogene TRBV3-2) and TRBJ2-7, with a weak D call TRBD1 (5 bases). In germline, CDR1 is LGHDT, CDR2 YNNKEL (reference sequence). The CDR3 totals 15 residues. The V end lost 0 bases, the J end lost 6 bases, and 15 bases lay between the germline ends. For the CDR3, the DNA is TGTGCCAGCAGCCAAGATCCCCCAGTCCAGGGCGAGCAGTACGTC. Its translation: CASSQDPPVQGEQYV.

V gene TRBV15 combines with J gene TRBJ2-5; D unclear. Germline loops: CDR1 LNHNV, CDR2 YYDKDF (reference sequence). The ends were cut back, 0 bases at V and 12 bases at J, with 20 bases in the middle. The CDR3 contains 15 residues. CDR3 sequence: CATSRDKTPVGVKYF. For the CDR3, the DNA is TGTGCCACCAGCAGAGATAAAACCCCAGTTGGAGTCAAGTACTTC.

This chain links TRBV15 with TRBJ2-2; TRBD1 matches 9 bases. The trim removed 3 bases at V and 4 bases at J, leaving 12 bases unmatched. The length of the CDR3 is 18 residues. CDR1 is LNHNV, CDR2 YYDKDF, per germline (reference sequence). In nucleotides, the CDR3 is TGTGCCACCAGCAGGACAGGGGGTCAGAGGGTGCTCACCGGGGAGCTGTTTTTT. Amino acid sequence: CATSRTGGQRVLTGELFF.

The chain couples TRBV9 to TRBJ2-4; TRBD1 or TRBD2 may be the D gene (6 bases each). The CDR3 is 15 residues long. Trimming took 0 bases from V and 8 from J, leaving 15 bases between them. In germline, CDR1 is SGDLS, CDR2 YYNGEE. CDR3: CASSVDPGEGDIQYF. CDR3 sequence (DNA): TGTGCCAGCAGCGTAGATCCGGGAGAGGGGGACATTCAGTACTTC.

The J gene is TRBJ1-5, the V gene TRBV6-6, with TRBD1 identical over 9 bases. Germline-derived CDR1 and CDR2 are MNHNY and SVGAGI (reference sequence). V shed 5 bases, J shed 6 bases, and the junction held 5 bases outside the gene matches. The CDR3 is 14 amino acids. CDR3 region: CASSPGQGLQPQHF. The CDR3 DNA is TGTGCCAGCAGTCCGGGACAGGGTCTTCAGCCCCAGCATTTT.

The V call is TRBV7-2, the J call TRBJ1-6, with 9 bases aligning to TRBD1. Unmatched junction bases numbered 10, after V lost 5 bases and J lost 2 bases. This CDR3 contains 18 residues. Germline loops: CDR1 SGHTA, CDR2 FQGNSA. DNA for the CDR3: TGTGCCAGCAGCACACAGGGGGCGGTTCCTACCTATAATTCACCCCTCCACTTT. Encoded protein: CASSTQGAVPTYNSPLHF.

The chain is built from TRBV2 and TRBJ1-5, with D possibly being TRBD1 (5 bases). The CDR3 sequence is 13 residues long. Trimming removed 7 bases from V and 5 bases from J, with 12 bases in between. CDR1 and CDR2 from the germline V gene are SNHLY and FYNNEI. In DNA, the CDR3 is TGTGCCAGCAACCGGGGCGGGTATCAGCCCCAGCATTTT. Translation gives CASNRGGYQPQHF. The whole variable domain, filled in from reference TRBV2 and TRBJ1-5, reads EPEVTQTPSHQVTQMGQEVILRCVPISNHLYFYWYRQILGQKVEFLVSFYNNEISEKSEIFDDQFSVERPDGSNFTLKIRSTKLEDSAMYFCASNRGGYQPQHFGDGTRLSIL.

The V and J genes are TRBV30 and TRBJ2-7; D unresolved. CDR3 size: 15 residues. Germline V gene data show CDR1 as GTSNPN and CDR2 as SVGIG (reference sequence). V lost 3 bases and J 3 bases, leaving 18 bases between the germline ends. CDR3 sequence: CAWRIVGLGNYEQYF. CDR3 nucleotides: TGTGCCTGGAGGATAGTAGGCCTGGGGAACTACGAGCAGTACTTC.

The J gene is TRBJ2-5, the V gene TRBV3-1 (or the pseudogene TRBV3-2), with 8 bases fitting TRBD2. Germline V lookup: CDR1 LGHDT, CDR2 YNNKEL (reference sequence). The CDR3 spans 17 residues. The V segment lost 1 base and the J segment 2 bases; nucleotides outside the gene matches: 9. The CDR3 spells CASSQGGLAGGQETQYF. The DNA of the CDR3 is TGTGCCAGCAGCCAAGGGGGTCTGGCGGGGGGACAAGAGACCCAGTACTTC.

The V gene is TRBV5-1, the J gene TRBJ2-5, with TRBD2 identical over 7 bases. From germline, CDR1 is SGHRS and CDR2 YFSETQ. The V gene end was trimmed by 4 bases and the J gene end by 9 bases; junction bases not matched to a gene: 12. The CDR3 has 14 residues. The CDR3 spells CASSPGEGLRAQYF. DNA of the CDR3: TGCGCCAGCAGCCCCGGGGAGGGGTTGCGGGCCCAGTACTTC. Full variable domain (rest looked up from reference TRBV5-1 and TRBJ2-5): KAGVTQTPRYLIKTRGQQVTLSCSPISGHRSVSWYQQTPGQGLQFLFEYFSETQRNKGNFPGRFSGRQFSNSRSEMNVSTLELGDSALYLCASSPGEGLRAQYFGPGTRLLVL.

The chain uses TRBV12-5 and TRBJ2-1, with 8 bases matching TRBD2. The CDR3 contains 13 residues. V shed 5 bases and J 7 bases; nucleotides not matched to a gene: 4. CDR1 is LGHNT and CDR2 is FRNRAP in the germline V gene. The CDR3 protein is CASGPRGGNEQFF. In nucleotides, the CDR3 is TGTGCTAGTGGTCCCCGGGGGGGGAATGAGCAGTTCTTC.

The rearrangement uses TRBV18 and TRBJ2-2; TRBD1 matches at 8 bases. CDR3 size: 15 residues. Germline V gives CDR1 KGHSH, CDR2 LQKENI. V gave up 6 bases and J gave up 0 bases; unmatched junction bases: 3. In DNA form, the CDR3 reads TGTGCCAGCTCGGACAGGGCATCGAACACCGGGGAGCTGTTTTTT. Its protein product is CASSDRASNTGELFF.

This chain connects TRBV18 to TRBJ1-5, with 9 bases fitting TRBD1. The germline V gene encodes CDR1 KGHSH and CDR2 LQKENI. The length of the CDR3 is 15 residues. Trimming cost V 3 bases and J 6 bases; bases outside gene matches: 6. The CDR3 DNA is TGTGCCAGCTCACCGGGACAGGGTAGAAGTCAGCCCCAGCATTTT. Its protein product is CASSPGQGRSQPQHF. Full variable domain (rest looked up from reference TRBV18 and TRBJ1-5): NAGVMQNPRHLVRRRGQEARLRCSPMKGHSHVYWYRQLPEEGLKFMVYLQKENIIDESGMPKERFSAEFPKEGPSILRIQQVVRGDSAAYFCASSPGQGRSQPQHFGDGTRLSIL.

The chain has TRBV11-2 and TRBJ2-2, with 13 positions matching TRBD2. Germline assignment: CDR1 SGHAT and CDR2 FQNNGV. V shed 5 bases, J shed 4 bases, and the junction held 1 base outside the gene matches. This CDR3 region has 15 residues. The CDR3 region has the DNA TGTGCCAGCAGCAGACTAGCGGGAGGCACCGGGGAGCTGTTTTTT. Translation gives CASSRLAGGTGELFF.

This chain uses TRBV7-3 with TRBJ2-7; perhaps TRBD2 as D (5 bases). Trimming took off 5 bases at V and 4 bases at J, with 6 bases between the two ends. The CDR3 length is 11 residues. CDR1 SGHTA and CDR2 FQGTGA come from the germline V gene. CDR3 DNA sequence: TGTGCCAGCAGCCCGGGATACGAGCAGTACTTC. It translates to CASSPGYEQYF.

The V gene is TRBV2, the J gene TRBJ1-3, with D unresolved. Per the germline V gene, CDR1 is SNHLY and CDR2 is FYNNEI. The V end was cut by 5 bases, the J end by 5 bases, with 13 bases between. CDR3 length: 14 amino acids. The CDR3, as DNA: TGTGCCAGCAGTTCGGACGGAAGGAGAAACACCATATATTTT. This sequence encodes CASSSDGRRNTIYF.